This T cell receptor (beta chain) was identified during a study of blood T cells in healthy people across ages. The second PCR ran roughly 6 to 11 cycles with a sample-barcoded 5' primer and J-beta primers. TCRdb processed the 5' RACE reads anew with MiXCR; each CDR3 protein has one entry. Of under 2,000,000 distinct CDR3 sequences in the sample, around half were seen once. Study-level points and caveats: The diversity estimates, figures obtained from one million T cells, were considered underestimates.

V shed 5 bases and J shed 4 bases, with 17 bases lying between them. The germline V gene encodes CDR1 SGHTA and CDR2 FQGNSA. This CDR3 spans 15 amino acids. Notes on this clonotype: The antigen is undetermined.

The chain is built from TRBV7-2 and TRBJ2-5; tentatively, D is TRBD1 (6 bases). The receptor was derived from a woman aged 40 to 50 in good health. The sequencing input was blood. The CDR3 region is CASSLQWGRGETQYF. The CDR3 DNA is TGTGCCAGCAGCCTGCAGTGGGGGCGAGGAGAGACCCAGTACTTC. Full variable domain (rest looked up from reference TRBV7-2 and TRBJ2-5): GAGVSQSPSNKVTEKGKDVELRCDPISGHTALYWYRQSLGQGLEFLIYFQGNSAPDKSGLPSDRFSAERTGGSVSTLTIQRTQQEDSAVYLCASSLQWGRGETQYFGPGTRLLVL.